This T cell receptor (beta chain) was observed in a study of T-cell reconstitution after alpha-beta-depleted transplantation in children (dated by TCRdb to about 2016). Some background on the complete study: Using TCR repertoire profiling, the study followed T-cell immune reconstitution in a quantitative way in children after TCRalphabeta/CD19-depleted allogeneic hematopoietic cell transplantation.

This clonotype occurred a few times. What antigen it recognizes has not been identified. Base-call qualities are not available, and no considerably larger clone is one nucleotide away. CDR1 GTSNPN and CDR2 SVGIG were looked up in the germline V gene (reference sequence). Between the V and J ends, shortened by 2 bases and 6 bases respectively, the junction contains 17 bases. Taken from cysteine to phenylalanine, the CDR3 has 15 residues. Only the CDR3 region is kept as DNA, spanning 45 bases read in frame from base 1. The research as a whole found: The frequencies of hyperexpanded clones fell over the following months, and after one year, T-cell counts and TCRbeta diversity were mostly attributed to newly produced T cells. About two months after transplant, the apparently early recovery of alphabetaT-cell counts reportedly depended on just several hundred clones that had expanded rapidly and came from non-depleted graft cells. In some patients, the high TCRbeta diversity seen at day 60 was put down to recipient T cells and intrathymic progenitors that had survived conditioning.

Receptor libraries were prepared by PCR. TCRdb records Illumina HiSeq 2500 as the sequencer. TCR library preparation used molecular barcoding, with unique molecular identifiers applied to normalize quantification of the TCRbeta repertoire. The public reads were run again by TCRdb, first through fastp at Q25 and then through MiXCR, and only productive beta chains were kept. Each CDR3 protein gets just one entry, which takes the most common genes and DNA from the rows behind it. The sample table lists 450,000 to 600,000 distinct CDR3 sequences, approximately 10% of them with a count of one. The ten most abundant clones make up 2% to 2.5% of the sample. The sample's treatment or condition label, decoded: allogeneic hematopoietic cell transplantation with graft depleted of TCRalphabeta T cells and CD19 B cells. The children who served as transplant recipients had been given grafts of TCRalphabeta/CD19-depleted allogeneic hematopoietic cells.

Recombination connected TRBV30 to TRBJ2-1; no D segment can be confidently identified. The source is a child younger than 10 with inherited bone marrow failure, due to receive a stem cell transplant. Source: PBMCs, taken before TCRalphabeta/CD19-depleted stem cell transplant. The nucleotide sequence reads TGTGCCTGGAGTAAACCGGGTCAGGTGTTCAATGAGCAGTTCTTC. It codes for CAWSKPGQVFNEQFF.